The clone carrying this TCR beta chain was observed many times. With a duration under 2 months, the hyperthyroidism was newly diagnosed in patients aged 18 to 65. What was amplified from RNA transcripts were TCR beta CDR3 regions. During a first-round RT-PCR of the TCR CDR3, the HTBI primer set was used. From the multiplex PCR reads, TCRdb called clonotypes with MiXCR, one entry per CDR3 protein. The data show about 95,000 distinct CDR3 sequences, 35% to 45% seen once. This CDR3 comprises 15 residues. V shed 2 bases, J shed 11 bases, and the junction held 15 bases outside the gene matches. Looked up from germline, CDR1 is DFQATT and CDR2 is SNEGSKA (reference sequence). This record belongs to a study of T cells in Graves' hyperthyroidism and ophthalmopathy.

V usage is TRBV20-1 and J usage is TRBJ1-1; the match to TRBD1 covers 9 bases. What was sequenced was peripheral blood or thyroid tissue (not recorded which). The TCR was taken from a woman younger than 45 with Graves' hyperthyroidism. In nucleotides, the CDR3 is TGCAGTGCTAGATCCGGGACAGGGTTAAAGATCGGGGCTTTCTTT. As protein: CSARSGTGLKIGAFF.